Shown below are 25 T cell receptor beta chains from a single sample sequenced in a study of T cell responses to AZD1222 COVID-19 vaccine. TCRdb keeps only in-frame clones here, not all; method: immunoSEQ multiplex PCR. The repertoire has 150,000 to 180,000 clones, 90% of them found once; the top ten carry 1.5%. Sequences were derived from peripheral blood, sampled 28 days after the second AZD1222 dose. Receptors were obtained from an adult who received the AZD1222 COVID-19 vaccine.

This clone was seen only once. The chain is built from TRBV6-5 and TRBJ1-4; D is unresolved. Germline V gene data show CDR1 as MNHEY and CDR2 as SVGAGI. Trimming took off 7 bases at V and 10 bases at J, with 7 bases between the two ends. There are 10 residues in the CDR3. This CDR3 is CASKGRKLFF. The CDR3 DNA follows: TGTGCCAGCAAAGGCAGAAAACTGTTTTTT.

This chain connects TRBV7-9 to TRBJ1-1, with D perhaps TRBD1 (5 bases). V lost 1 base and J lost 6, with 15 bases in between. Germline lookup yields CDR1 SEHNR and CDR2 FQNEAQ (reference sequence). CDR3 length: 15 amino acids. CDR3 protein: CASSLVEGRAPEAFF. The CDR3 DNA follows: TGTGCCAGCAGCTTAGTGGAGGGGAGGGCCCCTGAAGCTTTCTTT.

This chain joins TRBV2 and TRBJ2-5; 9 bases are shared with TRBD2. CDR1 and CDR2 (germline): SNHLY, FYNNEI. The CDR3 is 16 residues long. The V gene end was trimmed by 7 bases and the J gene end by 7 bases; junction bases not matched to a gene: 16. The CDR3 DNA is TGTGCCAGCACATCGATAGCGGGGGACTTCGTCGGGACCCAGTACTTC. This encodes CASTSIAGDFVGTQYF.

This chain uses TRBV5-6 with TRBJ1-2; D is unclear. V lost 4 bases and J lost 6, with 19 bases in between. This CDR3 region has 15 residues. Germline-derived CDR1 and CDR2 are SGHDT and YYEEEE. Here the CDR3 reads CASSLPSAWRDGYTF. In DNA, the CDR3 is TGTGCCAGCAGCCTCCCCAGTGCCTGGAGAGATGGCTACACCTTC.

The rearrangement links TRBV29-1 to TRBJ2-7; D might be TRBD1 (6 bases). Germline V gene sequence: CDR1 SQVTM, CDR2 ANQGSEA. The CDR3 consists of 14 residues. Trimming took 4 bases from V and 0 from J, leaving 13 bases between them. CDR3 sequence: CSVAGTRGSYEQYF. The CDR3 DNA reads as TGCAGCGTTGCCGGGACACGAGGCTCCTACGAGCAGTACTTC.

V is TRBV6-1 and J is TRBJ2-7; D is uncertain. Germline loops: CDR1 MNHNS, CDR2 SASEGT. The CDR3 covers 14 residues. V was pared by 2 bases and J by 0 bases, with 8 bases between. The CDR3 sequence is CASSEIGTSYEQYF. The CDR3 nucleotides read TGTGCCAGCAGTGAAATAGGCACCTCCTACGAGCAGTACTTC.

V is TRBV5-1 and J is TRBJ2-3; 10 nucleotides match TRBD2. The CDR3 is 16 residues long. V lost 0 bases and J lost 4; bases outside the gene matches: 5. Germline lookup yields CDR1 SGHRS and CDR2 YFSETQ. The CDR3 region is CASSLGSGRAPDTQYF. In nucleotides, the CDR3 is TGCGCCAGCAGCTTGGGAAGCGGGAGGGCCCCAGATACGCAGTATTTT.

This chain uses TRBV5-1 with TRBJ2-2; 10 nucleotides line up with TRBD1. The CDR3 spans 16 residues. V was clipped by 6 bases and J by 4 bases; unmatched bases: 9. In germline, CDR1 is SGHRS, CDR2 YFSETQ. CDR3 protein: CASTYGTGVTTGELFF. For the CDR3, the DNA is TGCGCCAGCACCTACGGGACAGGGGTGACCACCGGGGAGCTGTTTTTT.

The V call is TRBV30, the J call TRBJ1-6; D uncertain. V lost 5 bases and J lost 8, with 10 bases in between. The CDR3 totals 12 residues. The germline gives CDR1 GTSNPN, CDR2 SVGIG (reference sequence). The CDR3 region has the DNA TGTGCCTGGCGGACTGACTATTCACCCCTCCACTTT. It encodes CAWRTDYSPLHF.

The CDR3 DNA reads TGTGCCAGCAGTAAGGACAGGGGAAATTCACCCCTCCACTTT. Protein: CASSKDRGNSPLHF. This chain joins TRBV2 and TRBJ1-6; TRBD1 aligns across 9 bases. Per germline, CDR1 SNHLY and CDR2 FYNNEI. The length of the CDR3 is 14 residues. The V and J ends lost 5 bases and 7 bases, in that order; junction bases with no gene match: 3.

V and J are TRBV29-1 and TRBJ1-1; TRBD1 might be the D (6 bases). Per germline, CDR1 SQVTM and CDR2 ANQGSEA. Trimming shortened V by 6 bases and J by 4 bases, and 12 bases separated the two germline ends. This CDR3 contains 12 residues. CDR3 sequence (DNA): TGCAGCGTCGGAAGGGGGGGCACTGAAGCTTTCTTT. Its protein product is CSVGRGGTEAFF.

The chain recombines TRBV13 with TRBJ1-2; 8 bases line up with TRBD1. This CDR3 is 14 amino acids long. The germline V gene encodes CDR1 PRHDT and CDR2 FYEKMQ (reference sequence). The V gene end was trimmed by 7 bases and the J gene end by 5 bases; junction bases not matched to a gene: 9. The DNA for the CDR3 is TGTGCCAGCACCCCCAGCAGGGGGCCTTATGGCTACACCTTC. This gives the protein CASTPSRGPYGYTF.

V gene TRBV5-1 combines with J gene TRBJ2-7; either TRBD1 or TRBD2 may fit D (5 bases each). Germline V gene sequence: CDR1 SGHRS, CDR2 YFSETQ. V was pared by 0 bases and J by 7 bases, with 14 bases between. This CDR3 is built from 14 residues. The CDR3 region has the DNA TGCGCCAGCAGCTTGGCCGGACTGACAGCGGAGCAGTACTTC. Translation: CASSLAGLTAEQYF.

V and J are TRBV27 and TRBJ1-1; D gene unclear. Germline CDR1 reads MNHEY; CDR2 reads SMNVEV (reference sequence). V gave up 6 bases and J gave up 5 bases, with 16 bases separating them. The CDR3 has 14 amino acids. CDR3 nucleotide sequence: TGTGCCAGCAGGGACCGACCGAGTGGGACTGAAGCTTTCTTT. Residues: CASRDRPSGTEAFF.

The V gene is TRBV28, the J gene TRBJ2-5; D is unclear. This CDR3 has 13 amino acids. Trimming removed 7 bases from V and 4 bases from J, with 13 bases in between. Germline V CDR1 and CDR2: MDHEN, SYDVKM. The CDR3 protein is CASTLAHGETQYF. The DNA for the CDR3 is TGTGCCAGCACCCTCGCCCATGGAGAGACCCAGTACTTC.

The J gene is TRBJ1-5, the V gene TRBV25-1; D is unresolved. The germline V gene has CDR1 MGHDK and CDR2 SYGVNS. Trimming took off 3 bases at V and 1 base at J, with 10 bases between the two ends. The CDR3 totals 15 residues. This CDR3 is CASSEVNKSNQPQHF. The DNA of the CDR3 is TGTGCCAGCAGTGAGGTAAACAAGAGCAATCAGCCCCAGCATTTT.

The V call is TRBV7-2, the J call TRBJ2-7; D is perhaps TRBD2 (6 bases). The CDR3 has 15 residues. V gave up 1 base and J gave up 6 bases, with 16 bases separating them. Germline CDR1 and CDR2: SGHTA and FQGNSA. The CDR3 sequence: CASSLVGGTLAEQYF. The CDR3 nucleotides read TGTGCCAGCAGCTTAGTGGGCGGGACTCTGGCCGAGCAGTACTTC.

The chain links TRBV5-1 to TRBJ1-6; D remains unclear. From germline, CDR1 is SGHRS and CDR2 YFSETQ. This CDR3 is 14 amino acids long. The V end was cut by 2 bases, the J end by 9 bases, with 12 bases between. In DNA form, the CDR3 reads TGCGCCAGCAGCTTAATAGGTGGTAGTTCACCCCTCCACTTT. Translated, it gives CASSLIGGSSPLHF.

The CDR3 nucleotides are TGTGCCAGTAGTAAGACGCTCGGGCAGCCCCAGCATTTT. It encodes CASSKTLGQPQHF. The chain is built from TRBV19 and TRBJ1-5; D is uncertain. Deletions cut 4 bases from V and 7 bases from J, with 11 bases between. Germline V CDR1 and CDR2: LNHDA, SQIVND (reference sequence). The CDR3 runs to 13 residues.

This chain uses TRBV4-2 with TRBJ1-6; no firm D call. Trimming took 0 bases from V and 0 from J, leaving 9 bases between them. Germline V lookup: CDR1 LGHNA, CDR2 YNFKEQ. This CDR3 is built from 17 residues. CDR3 bases: TGTGCCAGCAGCCAAGATACTATTAGCTCCTATAATTCACCCCTCCACTTT. Translated, it gives CASSQDTISSYNSPLHF.

The genes are TRBV6-2 or TRBV6-3 and TRBJ2-5, with D uncertain. The germline V gene has CDR1 MNHEY and CDR2 SVGEGT. The CDR3 loop spans 12 amino acids. V gave up 4 bases and J gave up 5 bases, with 8 bases separating them. The CDR3 DNA reads as TGTGCCAGCAGTTTCCCTCATGAGACCCAGTACTTC. This sequence encodes CASSFPHETQYF.

The rearrangement joins TRBV7-8 to TRBJ1-1; the match to TRBD1 covers 10 bases. From germline, CDR1 is SGHVS and CDR2 FQNEAQ. This CDR3 has 15 amino acids. J gave up 0 bases and V 4 bases, and 2 bases lay outside the gene matches. CDR3 bases: TGTGCCAGCAGCTCGGACAGGGGGGTGAACACTGAAGCTTTCTTT. Translation gives CASSSDRGVNTEAFF.

The chain links TRBV7-8 to TRBJ2-7; TRBD2 agrees at 8 bases. This CDR3 is built from 16 residues. The germline V gene encodes CDR1 SGHVS and CDR2 FQNEAQ. V shed 2 bases and J 4 bases; nucleotides not matched to a gene: 10. CDR3 DNA sequence: TGTGCCAGCAGCTTAAGTGGTCGGGGGGGCGTATACGAGCAGTACTTC. The encoded protein is CASSLSGRGGVYEQYF.

The rearrangement links TRBV18 to TRBJ1-4, with D uncertain. This CDR3 has 14 residues. V lost 3 bases and J lost 0, with 5 bases in between. Germline V gene data show CDR1 as KGHSH and CDR2 as LQKENI. The CDR3 coding sequence is TGTGCCAGCTCACCTAGTACAACTAATGAAAAACTGTTTTTT. Its protein product is CASSPSTTNEKLFF.

V is TRBV5-5 and J is TRBJ1-1; D unresolved. Trimming removed 9 bases at V and 7 bases at J, with 16 bases between. The CDR3 runs to 12 residues. Germline V lookup: CDR1 SGHKS, CDR2 YYEKEE (reference sequence). This CDR3 is CAILLWLCEAFF. The CDR3 DNA sequence: TGTGCCATCCTACTCTGGTTGTGTGAAGCTTTCTTT.